Below, 11 T cell receptor beta chains from the same sample are listed, as sequenced in a study of T cells in Graves' hyperthyroidism and ophthalmopathy. RNA transcripts served as the template for amplifying TCR beta CDR3 regions. The HTBI primer set drove a first-round RT-PCR of the TCR CDR3. TCRdb reanalysed the multiplex PCR reads using MiXCR and keeps one entry per CDR3 protein. The table has about 560,000 distinct CDR3 sequences, more than 15% seen once. The sequenced sample consisted of blood. These receptor sequences come from a woman aged 25 to 39 with Graves' hyperthyroidism.

This clonotype turned up a few times. The chain links TRBV4-3 to TRBJ2-3; TRBD1 matches at 7 bases. V dropped 0 bases and J dropped 0; count of bases not matched to a gene: 3. This CDR3 has 16 amino acids. Germline-derived CDR1 and CDR2 are LGHNA and YSLEER. The CDR3: CASSQERDRSTDTQYF. The CDR3 DNA reads TGCGCCAGCAGCCAAGAAAGGGACAGAAGCACAGATACGCAGTATTTT.

The gene calls are TRBV28 and TRBJ2-5; TRBD1 aligns across 9 bases. CDR1 is MDHEN, CDR2 SYDVKM, per germline. J was trimmed by 1 base and V by 2 bases; bases with no gene match: 5. This CDR3 contains 16 residues. CDR3 in amino acids: CASSLMDRGPQETQYF. The CDR3 coding sequence is TGTGCCAGCAGTTTAATGGACAGGGGACCCCAAGAGACCCAGTACTTC. Variable domain in full (rest from reference TRBV28 and TRBJ2-5): DVKVTQSSRYLVKRTGEKVFLECVQDMDHENMFWYRQDPGLGLRLIYFSYDVKMKEKGDIPEGYSVSREKKERFSLILESASTNQTSMYLCASSLMDRGPQETQYFGPGTRLLVL.

This clonotype was recorded many times. V is TRBV6-1 and J is TRBJ1-1; D unresolved. The V and J ends lost 7 bases and 4 bases respectively, with 16 bases between them. Germline V gene sequence: CDR1 MNHNS, CDR2 SASEGT. The CDR3 has 14 amino acids. CDR3 bases: TGTGCCAGCAATGATATGCAGGCAGGCACTGAAGCTTTCTTT. It codes for CASNDMQAGTEAFF.

This clonotype was detected ten times or more. This sequence joins TRBV18 and TRBJ2-7; D not resolved. The CDR3 length is 13 residues. Trimming stripped 3 bases from V and 7 bases from J, with 13 bases between. CDR1 and CDR2 from the germline V gene are KGHSH and LQKENI. This CDR3 reads CASSPDAPHEQYF. CDR3 DNA sequence: TGTGCCAGCTCACCCGACGCTCCTCATGAGCAGTACTTC.

This clonotype was seen at least ten times. V gene TRBV2 combines with J gene TRBJ1-2; D call uncertain. The CDR3 totals 16 residues. Germline assignment: CDR1 SNHLY and CDR2 FYNNEI. V lost 6 bases to trimming and J lost 7 bases, with 24 bases between them. The CDR3 bases are TGTGCCAGCAGCGACCCTACACGCCAGCGGACGTTTGGCTACACCTTC. Its translation: CASSDPTRQRTFGYTF. Based on the CDR3 plus reference TRBV2 and TRBJ1-2, the full variable domain is EPEVTQTPSHQVTQMGQEVILRCVPISNHLYFYWYRQILGQKVEFLVSFYNNEISEKSEIFDDQFSVERPDGSNFTLKIRSTKLEDSAMYFCASSDPTRQRTFGYTFGSGTRLTVV.

The chain combines TRBV20-1 with TRBJ2-7; a weak D match, TRBD1 (5 bases). With 3 bases removed from V and 7 bases from J, the gap between germline ends came to 16 bases. This CDR3 has 13 amino acids. Germline CDR1 is DFQATT and CDR2 is SNEGSKA (reference sequence). The CDR3 reads CSASPRVEDEQYF. The CDR3 DNA reads as TGCAGTGCTAGCCCCAGGGTAGAAGATGAGCAGTACTTC.

Details on this clonotype: A clone one base away is much larger, so this may be a read error. The conserved final phenylalanine or tryptophan is absent from the CDR3, which likely points to a read error. The V gene is TRBV20-1, the J gene TRBJ1-5; D may be TRBD1 (5 bases). V gave up 6 bases and J gave up 4 bases, with 13 bases separating them. The germline V gene has CDR1 DFQATT and CDR2 SNEGSKA (reference sequence). The CDR3 contains 13 residues. The chain's CDR3 is CSAKGGENQPQHL. CDR3 coding DNA: TGCAGTGCCAAGGGAGGGGAGAATCAGCCCCAGCATCTT.

The chain carries TRBV6-9 and TRBJ2-4; D is possibly TRBD2 (6 bases). Trimming shortened V by 3 bases and J by 6 bases, and 15 bases separated the two germline ends. The CDR3 has 15 residues. Per germline, CDR1 MNHGY and CDR2 SVAAGI. CDR3 sequence: CASSYPGSTGNIQYF. DNA of the CDR3: TGTGCCAGCAGTTACCCCGGGAGTACAGGAAACATTCAGTACTTC.

This clonotype was observed many times. The chain uses TRBV5-1 and TRBJ2-3; D call uncertain. Trimming cost V 4 bases and J 4 bases, with 13 bases left between them. Germline values: CDR1 SGHRS, CDR2 YFSETQ. The CDR3 length is 14 residues. This chain's CDR3 is CASSVIQGSDTQYF. Written as DNA, the CDR3 is TGCGCCAGCAGCGTGATACAAGGATCAGATACGCAGTATTTT. Together with reference TRBV5-1 and TRBJ2-3, the CDR3 gives the full variable domain: KAGVTQTPRYLIKTRGQQVTLSCSPISGHRSVSWYQQTPGQGLQFLFEYFSETQRNKGNFPGRFSGRQFSNSRSEMNVSTLELGDSALYLCASSVIQGSDTQYFGPGTRLTVL.

This clonotype was observed once. Given a much more abundant clone one base away, this may be a read error. This sequence joins TRBV11-2 and TRBJ2-1; D call uncertain. V lost 1 base, J lost 2 bases, and 9 bases lay in between. The length of the CDR3 is 15 residues. Germline-derived CDR1 and CDR2 are SGHAT and FQNNGV. CDR3 region: CASSLGADPYNEQFF. The CDR3 coding sequence is TGTGCCAGCAGCTTAGGGGCGGACCCCTACAATGAGCAGTTCTTC.

This clonotype was recorded at least ten times. The chain couples TRBV11-2 to TRBJ2-1; D possibly corresponds to TRBD2 (5 bases). Trimming took off 1 base at V and 9 bases at J, with 7 bases between the two ends. CDR1 is SGHAT and CDR2 is FQNNGV in the germline V gene. The CDR3 spans 12 residues. The CDR3 region is CASSLAGIEQFF. The CDR3 DNA follows: TGTGCCAGCAGCTTAGCCGGGATTGAGCAGTTCTTC.